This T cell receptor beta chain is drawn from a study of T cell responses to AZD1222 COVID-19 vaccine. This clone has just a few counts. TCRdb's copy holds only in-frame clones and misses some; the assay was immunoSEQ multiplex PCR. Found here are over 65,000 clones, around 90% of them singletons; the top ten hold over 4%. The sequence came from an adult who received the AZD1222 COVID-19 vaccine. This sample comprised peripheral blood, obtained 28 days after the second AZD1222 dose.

In nucleotides, the CDR3 is TGTGCCAGCAGCTTAGCAGGCAGCCGCTCTGGAAACACCATATATTTT. Translating it yields CASSLAGSRSGNTIYF. The gene calls are TRBV7-2 and TRBJ1-3; no definite D call. Trimming stripped 0 bases from V and 0 bases from J, with 9 bases between. From germline, CDR1 is SGHTA and CDR2 FQGNSA. This CDR3 contains 16 residues.